This TCR beta chain was sequenced during a study of blood T cell repertoires in COVID-19. The germline CDR1 and CDR2 sequences are SGHVS and FQNEAQ. Trimming took off 5 bases at V and 12 bases at J, with 13 bases between the two ends. The CDR3 has 11 amino acids. Clones were sequenced by immunoSEQ multiplex PCR, and TCRdb holds only the in-frame ones, with some missing. The sample holds 220,000 or so clones, around 86% seen once. Those enrolled in Seattle joined during active infection and were followed longitudinally afterward. The rearrangement joins TRBV7-8 to TRBJ1-2; the D gene is possibly TRBD1 (6 bases). The source of this sequence is a woman between 50 and 59 years old with COVID-19, enrolled during active disease. The sample comprised peripheral blood. The CDR3 DNA reads TGTGCCAGCAGCCCAGGGGACGTGGACACCTTC. Its protein is CASSPGDVDTF.